This is a list of T cell receptor beta chains from one sample in a study of OX40 agonist ivuxolimab in advanced cancers. Here immunoSEQ multiplex PCR was the method, and the copy in TCRdb shows in-frame clones only, minus some. The table has about 19,000 clones, 80% to 90% seen once; the top ten hold roughly 13%. This specimen consisted of CD4+ or CD8+ T cells sorted from blood, obtained in a trial of the OX40 agonist ivuxolimab. Receptors were obtained from an adult with an advanced solid tumor such as melanoma, head and neck, liver or kidney cancer. Both conserved end residues are part of each CDR3. Some rows mark clone size as missing; the rest say once, few, many or name a class of expanded clone.

-,TRBV27,TRBJ2-3,CASRGRSLDTQYF
-,TRBV6-5,TRBJ1-2,CASSTPGQANYGYTF
-,TRBV4-1,TRBJ2-3,CASSQARGASYITSTDTQYF
once,TRBV6-5,TRBJ2-1,CASSSPGQSYNEQFF
-,TRBV19,TRBJ2-7,CASSIKTSGADGQYF
few,TRBV15,TRBJ2-1,CATSRDSGGGYEQFF
-,TRBV29-1,TRBJ2-7,CSGMGSTSGGAPSRYEQYF
once,TRBV18,TRBJ2-7,CASSPQGGPYEQYF
-,TRBV7-6,TRBJ1-1,CASSFLGEAFF
-,TRBV5-1,TRBJ1-1,CASSTTGGVRGAFF
-,TRBV5-4,TRBJ1-2,CASSLGLVRVPYGYTF
-,TRBV25-1,TRBJ1-6,CASSRTWYNSPLHF
-,TRBV11-2,TRBJ1-5,CASSLDWEQPQHF
-,TRBV19,TRBJ1-1,CASTPQMNTEAFF
-,TRBV27,TRBJ2-7,CASSRRGSGSHSEQYF
-,TRBV30,TRBJ1-1,CASSGLVAATEAFF
-,TRBV27,TRBJ1-2,CASSSAGIGDYGYTF
once,TRBV29-1,TRBJ2-1,CSVVERGASYNEQFF
-,TRBV6-6,TRBJ2-1,CASREWALRYNEQFF
-,TRBV27,TRBJ1-4,CASSLGATNEKLFF
once,TRBV27,TRBJ2-7,CASSSAGPTYEQYF
-,TRBV11-2,TRBJ2-5,CASSQEGLAPIQETQYF
-,TRBV7-9,TRBJ1-1,CASSLAYVGTEAFF
-,TRBV18,TRBJ2-5,CASSPPGETQYF
-,TRBV2,TRBJ2-7,CASTTEGQGAYEQYF
-,TRBV10-2,TRBJ2-3,CASSEGRAGGDTQYF
few,TRBV4-1,TRBJ1-1,CASSHKGGTEAFF
-,TRBV30,TRBJ2-7,CAWSSASDEQYF
once,TRBV27,TRBJ2-7,CASSLQGRPYEQYF
-,TRBV28,TRBJ2-3,CASSFPTRRLAGGPDTQYF
-,TRBV5-6,TRBJ2-1,CASSPPRPGNEQFF
-,TRBV7-8,TRBJ1-2,CASSLGQGMDGYTF
-,TRBV5-6,TRBJ1-2,CASSLGGSLYGYTF
-,TRBV9,TRBJ1-1,CASSAGSDGTEAFF
-,TRBV5-4,TRBJ2-1,CASSFKAYNEQFF
-,TRBV28,TRBJ2-1,CASSFAGRNEQFF
-,TRBV27,TRBJ1-1,CASRRNTEAFF
-,TRBV4-1,TRBJ2-6,CASSQRSGANVLTF
-,TRBV6-1,TRBJ1-2,CASSEGRQGLVPSYYYGYTF
once,TRBV19,TRBJ2-3,CASSITSGGPTDTQYF
-,TRBV29-1,TRBJ2-2,CSVREMGGELFF
-,TRBV19,TRBJ2-7,CASSISSGSYEQYF
-,TRBV5-6,TRBJ2-2,CASSPSGSGGGELFF
-,TRBV4-1,TRBJ2-3,CASSLRQGGTDTQYF
-,TRBV4-1,TRBJ1-1,CASSPGQQNTEAFF
-,TRBV30,TRBJ1-2,CAWGDRTYDGYTF
few,TRBV11-1,TRBJ1-1,CASSSGNEAFF
once,TRBV25-1,TRBJ1-2,CASSGARGEVYGYTF
-,TRBV5-1,TRBJ2-1,CASSSGWGLAGAYNEQFF
-,TRBV4-1,TRBJ1-4,CASSQGVDGEKLFF
-,TRBV19,TRBJ1-5,CASSPTRAWGNQPQHF
-,TRBV13,TRBJ1-5,CASSRGRQNQPQHF
-,TRBV5-4,TRBJ1-6,CASSLTGTEAYNSPLHF
-,TRBV19,TRBJ2-1,CASRKREGFGEQFF
-,TRBV28,TRBJ2-1,CASSMRAEFYEQFF
medium-sized,TRBV6-1,TRBJ1-2,CASSGTGGRLYGYTF
-,TRBV6-6,TRBJ1-4,CASSVEGGRNEKLFF
-,TRBV11-2,TRBJ2-3,CASSLRGTDTQYF
once,TRBV27,TRBJ2-1,CASSLGSSGYNEQFF